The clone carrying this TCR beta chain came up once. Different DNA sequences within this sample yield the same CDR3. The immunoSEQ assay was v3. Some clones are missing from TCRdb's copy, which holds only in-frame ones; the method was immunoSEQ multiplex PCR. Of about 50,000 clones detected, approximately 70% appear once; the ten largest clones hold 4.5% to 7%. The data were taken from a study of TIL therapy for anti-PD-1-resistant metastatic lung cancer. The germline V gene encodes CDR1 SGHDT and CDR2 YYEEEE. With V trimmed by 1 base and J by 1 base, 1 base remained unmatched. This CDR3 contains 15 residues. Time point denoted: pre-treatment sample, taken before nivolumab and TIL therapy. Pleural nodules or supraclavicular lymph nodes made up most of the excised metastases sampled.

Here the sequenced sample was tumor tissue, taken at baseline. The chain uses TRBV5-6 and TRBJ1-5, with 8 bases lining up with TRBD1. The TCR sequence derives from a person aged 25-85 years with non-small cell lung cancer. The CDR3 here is CASSLTGGSNQPQHF. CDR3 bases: TGTGCCAGCAGCTTGACAGGGGGGAGCAATCAGCCCCAGCATTTT.